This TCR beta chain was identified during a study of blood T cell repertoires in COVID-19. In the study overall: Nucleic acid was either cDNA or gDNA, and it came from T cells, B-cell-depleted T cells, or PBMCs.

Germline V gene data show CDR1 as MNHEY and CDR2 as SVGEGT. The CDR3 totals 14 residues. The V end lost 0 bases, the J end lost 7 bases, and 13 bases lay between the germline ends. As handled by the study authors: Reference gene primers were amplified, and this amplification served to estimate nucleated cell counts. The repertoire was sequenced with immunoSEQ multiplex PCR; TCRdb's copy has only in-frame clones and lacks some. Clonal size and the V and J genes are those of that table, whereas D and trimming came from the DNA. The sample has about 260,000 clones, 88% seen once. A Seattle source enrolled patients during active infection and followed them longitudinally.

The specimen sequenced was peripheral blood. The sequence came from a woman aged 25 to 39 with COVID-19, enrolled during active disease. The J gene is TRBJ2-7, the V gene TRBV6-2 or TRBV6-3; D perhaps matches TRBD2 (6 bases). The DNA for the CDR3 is TGTGCCAGCAGTTACTCGGGGGGTGTAAGGGAGCAGTACTTC. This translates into CASSYSGGVREQYF.